The rows below give T cell receptor beta chains drawn from one sample of a study of blood T cell repertoires in COVID-19. Sequenced by immunoSEQ multiplex PCR; TCRdb stores in-frame clones only, minus some. The top ten clones hold roughly 3.1% of a sample with some 68,000 clones, 87% of them seen once. The sample consisted of peripheral blood. These receptors all stem from a woman aged 45-59 years with COVID-19, enrolled during active disease. Both conserved end residues are part of each CDR3. The D gene is left open where the match is weak. The listing skips clone size in some rows; elsewhere it reads once, few, many or a size class.

>TRBJ2-7|-|TRBV3-1/TRBV3-2|TRBD2|15
CASSLGGRAVGEQYF
TGTGCCAGCAGCCTAGGAGGGAGGGCCGTAGGAGAGCAGTACTTC
>TRBJ1-5|-|TRBV24-1|-|13
CATSETGTQPQHF
TGTGCCACCAGTGAGACAGGCACTCAGCCCCAGCATTTT
>TRBJ2-7|-|TRBV5-1|TRBD2|15
CASSSSGTSRYEQYF
TGCGCCAGCAGCTCGTCGGGGACTAGCAGATACGAGCAGTACTTC
>TRBJ1-2|-|TRBV3-1/TRBV3-2|TRBD1|18
CASRRRGGRGQGAYGYTF
TGTGCCAGCCGCCGGCGGGGGGGCCGGGGACAGGGGGCGTATGGCTACACCTTC
>TRBJ2-7|-|TRBV6-5|-|14
CASRPVGLGNEQYF
TGTGCCAGCAGACCCGTGGGCTTGGGCAACGAGCAGTACTTC
>TRBJ2-7|-|TRBV4-2|-|15
CASSQGTGTNYEQYF
TGTGCCAGCAGCCAAGGGACAGGGACTAACTACGAGCAGTACTTC
>TRBJ1-4|-|TRBV19|TRBD1|14
CASSTSRDRIELFF
TGTGCCAGTAGTACGTCCCGGGACAGGATCGAACTGTTTTTT
>TRBJ2-2|-|TRBV2|TRBD1|14
CASSARQGTGELFF
TGTGCCAGCAGTGCGAGACAGGGCACCGGGGAGCTGTTTTTT
>TRBJ2-6|-|TRBV27|-|14
CASSLNTGANVLTF
TGTGCCAGCAGTTTAAACACTGGGGCCAACGTCCTGACTTTC
>TRBJ1-1|-|TRBV9|TRBD1|16
CASSTGTGAMNTEAFF
TGTGCCAGCAGCACAGGGACAGGGGCTATGAACACTGAAGCTTTCTTT
>TRBJ2-3|once|TRBV30|-|14
CAWGSLVMTDTQYF
TGTGCCTGGGGGTCTCTAGTTATGACAGATACGCAGTATTTT
>TRBJ2-3|-|TRBV7-2|-|15
CASSLRVLGADTQYF
TGTGCCAGCAGCTTGAGGGTTTTAGGAGCAGATACGCAGTATTTT
>TRBJ2-7|-|TRBV12-3/TRBV12-4|-|9
CASMGAQYF
TGTGCCAGCATGGGGGCGCAGTACTTC
>TRBJ2-3|-|TRBV20-1|-|12
CSASIPADTQYF
TGCAGTGCTAGTATTCCGGCAGATACGCAGTATTTT
>TRBJ2-4|once|TRBV28|TRBD1|16
CASSPRGQGAKNIQYF
TGTGCCAGCAGTCCAAGGGGGCAGGGGGCCAAAAACATTCAGTACTTC
>TRBJ1-2|few|TRBV7-3|-|11
CASGPSGGYTF
TGTGCCAGCGGGCCATCCGGCGGCTACACCTTC
>TRBJ2-1|-|TRBV25-1|TRBD2|11
CASSAAGVEFF
TGTGCCAGCAGTGCCGCGGGAGTAGAGTTCTTC
>TRBJ2-7|-|TRBV7-3|TRBD1|16
CASSLIVTGDFHEQYF
TGTGCCAGCAGCTTAATAGTGACAGGGGATTTCCACGAGCAGTACTTC
>TRBJ1-5|-|TRBV28|-|16
CASSLRAFRRGQPQHF
TGTGCCAGCAGCCTTCGGGCCTTTAGAAGGGGTCAGCCCCAGCATTTT
>TRBJ2-7|-|TRBV3-1/TRBV3-2|-|15
CASSQGTWSADEQYF
TGTGCCAGCAGCCAAGGAACGTGGTCCGCGGACGAGCAGTACTTC
>TRBJ2-3|-|TRBV9|TRBD2|17
CASSAPTSGRDTDTQYF
TGTGCCAGCAGCGCCCCGACTAGCGGGAGGGACACAGATACGCAGTATTTT
>TRBJ2-2|-|TRBV7-8|TRBD2|17
CASSPGTSGRVTGELFF
TGTGCCAGCAGCCCCGGGACTAGCGGGAGGGTGACCGGGGAGCTGTTTTTT
>TRBJ2-7|-|TRBV5-4|TRBD2|15
CASSYHRGGVDEQYF
TGTGCCAGCAGCTATCACCGCGGGGGGGTCGACGAGCAGTACTTC
>TRBJ2-5|-|TRBV5-4|TRBD2|17
CASRKSMGLAGEETQYF
TGTGCCAGCAGGAAGTCAATGGGACTAGCGGGAGAAGAGACCCAGTACTTC
>TRBJ2-7|-|TRBV7-6|-|12
CASSPTGNEQYF
TGTGCCAGCAGCCCTACGGGGAACGAGCAGTACTTC
>TRBJ2-2|-|TRBV28|-|13
CASRLQGSGELFF
TGTGCCAGCAGACTCCAGGGGTCCGGGGAGCTGTTTTTT
>TRBJ2-5|-|TRBV11-3|TRBD2|16
CASSFRLAGGRETQYF
TGTGCCAGCAGCTTCCGACTAGCGGGAGGGCGGGAGACCCAGTACTTC
>TRBJ2-2|few|TRBV5-4|-|15
CASSLGAGNTGELFF
TGTGCCAGCAGCTTGGGAGCGGGGAACACCGGGGAGCTGTTTTTT
>TRBJ2-2|once|TRBV7-2|-|16
CASSSISGSNTGELFF
TGTGCCAGCAGCTCGATATCGGGATCTAACACCGGGGAGCTGTTTTTT
>TRBJ1-2|few|TRBV11-2|TRBD1|18
CASSLAPRQGAPNYGYTF
TGTGCCAGCAGCTTAGCCCCCCGACAGGGGGCGCCTAACTATGGCTACACCTTC
>TRBJ2-7|once|TRBV7-2|-|13
CASSRRGSYEQYF
TGTGCCAGCAGCCGAAGAGGGTCCTACGAGCAGTACTTC
>TRBJ1-1|-|TRBV5-6|-|14
CASSLVGGRTEAFF
TGTGCCAGCAGCTTGGTTGGGGGGAGGACTGAAGCTTTCTTT
>TRBJ2-3|-|TRBV9|TRBD2|15
CASSVPGTREDTQYF
TGTGCCAGCAGCGTCCCCGGGACTAGGGAAGATACGCAGTATTTT